This entry features one TCR beta chain sequence. The antigen is unknown. These data come from a study of cytomegalovirus exposure and HLA in healthy donors. Study as a whole: Of 300 to 500 genotyped donors, roughly 80% grouped in the Caucasian-associated ancestry cluster.

The CDR3 consists of 17 residues. V trimming: 5 bases; J trimming: 2 bases; junction bases outside the gene matches: 12. Germline lookup yields CDR1 SGHAT and CDR2 FQNNGV. The PCR made use of 60 Vbeta and 13 Jbeta primers. The table came from immunoSEQ multiplex PCR; TCRdb's copy has only in-frame clones and leaves some out. The sample has some 130,000 clones. General observations from the study: In an earlier analysis, most TCR beta V segments were productive about 87% or about 30% of the time.

The donors comprised healthy bone marrow donors. At the time of sampling, donors were nominally healthy, though unrecorded immune exposures were likely. Sequenced: PBMCs. This clonotype was obtained from a man younger than 30 in good health and CMV-seronegative. The chain employs TRBV11-2 and TRBJ2-5; 9 nucleotides agree with TRBD2. The CDR3 sequence: CASSPQLAGGWQETQYF. DNA for the CDR3: TGTGCCAGCAGCCCCCAGCTCGCGGGGGGGTGGCAAGAGACCCAGTACTTC. Full variable domain (remainder filled in from reference TRBV11-2 and TRBJ2-5): EAGVAQSPRYKIIEKRQSVAFWCNPISGHATLYWYQQILGQGPKLLIQFQNNGVVDDSQLPKDRFSAERLKGVDSTLKIQPAKLEDSAVYLCASSPQLAGGWQETQYFGPGTRLLVL.